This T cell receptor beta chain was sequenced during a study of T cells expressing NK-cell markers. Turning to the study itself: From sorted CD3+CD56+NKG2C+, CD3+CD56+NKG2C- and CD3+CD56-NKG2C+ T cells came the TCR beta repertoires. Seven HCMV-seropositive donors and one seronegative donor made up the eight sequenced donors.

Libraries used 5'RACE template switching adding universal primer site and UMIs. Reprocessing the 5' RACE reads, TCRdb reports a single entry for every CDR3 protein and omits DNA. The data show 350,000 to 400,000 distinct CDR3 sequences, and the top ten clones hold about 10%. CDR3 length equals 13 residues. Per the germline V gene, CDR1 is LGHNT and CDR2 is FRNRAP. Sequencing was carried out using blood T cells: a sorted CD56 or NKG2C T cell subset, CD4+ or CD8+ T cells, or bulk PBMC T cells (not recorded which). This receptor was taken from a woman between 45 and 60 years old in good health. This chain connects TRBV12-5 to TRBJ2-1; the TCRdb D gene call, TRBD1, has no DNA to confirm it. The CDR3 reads CASGLVQRTEQFF. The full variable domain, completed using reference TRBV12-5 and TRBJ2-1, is DARVTQTPRHKVTEMGQEVTMRCQPILGHNTVFWYRQTMMQGLELLAYFRNRAPLDDSGMPKDRFSAEMPDATLATLKIQPSEPRDSAVYFCASGLVQRTEQFFGPGTRLTVL.